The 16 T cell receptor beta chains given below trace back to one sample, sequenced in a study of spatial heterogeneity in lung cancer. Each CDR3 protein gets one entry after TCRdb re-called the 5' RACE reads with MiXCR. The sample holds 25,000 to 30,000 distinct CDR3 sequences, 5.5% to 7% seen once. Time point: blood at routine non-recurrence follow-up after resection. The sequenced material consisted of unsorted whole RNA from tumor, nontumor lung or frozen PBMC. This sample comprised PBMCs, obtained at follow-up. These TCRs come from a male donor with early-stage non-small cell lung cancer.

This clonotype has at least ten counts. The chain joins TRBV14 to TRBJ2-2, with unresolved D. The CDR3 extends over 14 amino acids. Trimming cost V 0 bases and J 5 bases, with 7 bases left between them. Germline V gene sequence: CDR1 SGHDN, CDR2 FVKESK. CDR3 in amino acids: CASSQEIRTGELFF. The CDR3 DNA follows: TGTGCCAGCAGCCAAGAGATCAGGACCGGGGAGCTGTTTTTT. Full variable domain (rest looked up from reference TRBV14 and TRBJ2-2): EAGVTQFPSHSVIEKGQTVTLRCDPISGHDNLYWYRRVMGKEIKFLLHFVKESKQDESGMPNNRFLAERTGGTYSTLKVQPAELEDSGVYFCASSQEIRTGELFFGEGSRLTVL.

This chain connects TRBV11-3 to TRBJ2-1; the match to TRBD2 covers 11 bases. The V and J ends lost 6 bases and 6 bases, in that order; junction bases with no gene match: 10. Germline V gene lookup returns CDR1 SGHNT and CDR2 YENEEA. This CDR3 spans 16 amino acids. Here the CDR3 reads CASSSGTSGGGNEQFF. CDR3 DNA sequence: TGTGCCAGCAGTTCTGGGACTAGCGGCGGGGGCAATGAGCAGTTCTTC.

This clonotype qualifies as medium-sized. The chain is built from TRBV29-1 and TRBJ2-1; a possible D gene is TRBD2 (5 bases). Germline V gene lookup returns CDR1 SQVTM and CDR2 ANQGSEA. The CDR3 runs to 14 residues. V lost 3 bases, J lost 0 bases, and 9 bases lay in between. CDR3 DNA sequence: TGCAGCGTTGATACGGGAAGCTCCTACAATGAGCAGTTCTTC. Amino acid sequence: CSVDTGSSYNEQFF.

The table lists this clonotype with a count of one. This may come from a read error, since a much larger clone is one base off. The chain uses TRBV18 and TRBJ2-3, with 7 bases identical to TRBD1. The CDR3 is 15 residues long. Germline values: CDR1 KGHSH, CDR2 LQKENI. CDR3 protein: CVSSIEGASTDTQYF. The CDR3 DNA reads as TGTGTCAGCTCAATCGAGGGGGCGAGCACAGATACGCAGTATTTT.

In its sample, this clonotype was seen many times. CDR3 nucleotide sequence: TGTGCCAGCATCGAGCGGGGGGCCGTCACAGATACGCAGTATTTT. Amino acids: CASIERGAVTDTQYF. The rearrangement uses TRBV11-2 and TRBJ2-3, with 9 positions matching TRBD2. The germline gives CDR1 SGHAT, CDR2 FQNNGV. Unmatched junction bases numbered 7, after V lost 7 bases and J lost 2 bases. The CDR3 loop spans 15 amino acids.

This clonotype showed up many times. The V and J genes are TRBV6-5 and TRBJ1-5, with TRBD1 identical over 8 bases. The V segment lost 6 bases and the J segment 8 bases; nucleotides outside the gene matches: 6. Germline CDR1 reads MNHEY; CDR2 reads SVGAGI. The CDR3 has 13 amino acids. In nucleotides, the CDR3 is TGTGCCAGCAGCCGCGACAGGGGAGAGCCCCAGCATTTT. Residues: CASSRDRGEPQHF.

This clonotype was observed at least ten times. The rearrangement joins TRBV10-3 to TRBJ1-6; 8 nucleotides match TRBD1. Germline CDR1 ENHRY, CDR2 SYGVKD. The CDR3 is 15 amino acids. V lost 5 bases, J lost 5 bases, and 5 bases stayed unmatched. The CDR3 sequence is CAISQTGVDNSPLHF. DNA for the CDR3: TGTGCCATCAGTCAGACAGGGGTGGATAATTCACCCCTCCACTTT.

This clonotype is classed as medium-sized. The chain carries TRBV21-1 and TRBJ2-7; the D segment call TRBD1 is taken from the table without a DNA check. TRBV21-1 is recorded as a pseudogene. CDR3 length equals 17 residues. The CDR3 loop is CASTGWRGQGASYEQYV. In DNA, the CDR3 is TGTGCCAGCACGGGCTGGAGGGGACAGGGGGCGTCCTACGAGCAGTACGTC.

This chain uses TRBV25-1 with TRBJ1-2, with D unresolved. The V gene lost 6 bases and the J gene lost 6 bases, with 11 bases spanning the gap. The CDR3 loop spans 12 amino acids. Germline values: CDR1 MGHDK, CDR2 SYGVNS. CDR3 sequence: CASSPTGDGYTF. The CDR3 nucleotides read TGTGCCAGCAGCCCGACGGGAGATGGCTACACCTTC.

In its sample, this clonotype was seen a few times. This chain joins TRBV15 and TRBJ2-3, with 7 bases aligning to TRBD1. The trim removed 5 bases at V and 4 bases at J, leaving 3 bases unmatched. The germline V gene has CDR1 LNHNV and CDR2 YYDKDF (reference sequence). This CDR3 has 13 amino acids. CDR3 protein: CATSPQGADTQYF. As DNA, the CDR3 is TGTGCCACCAGCCCCCAGGGGGCAGATACGCAGTATTTT.

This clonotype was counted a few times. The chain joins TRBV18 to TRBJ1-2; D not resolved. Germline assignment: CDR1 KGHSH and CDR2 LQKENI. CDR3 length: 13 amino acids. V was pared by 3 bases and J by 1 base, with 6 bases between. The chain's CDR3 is CASSPGFNYGYTF. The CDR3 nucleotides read TGTGCCAGCTCACCGGGGTTTAACTATGGCTACACCTTC.

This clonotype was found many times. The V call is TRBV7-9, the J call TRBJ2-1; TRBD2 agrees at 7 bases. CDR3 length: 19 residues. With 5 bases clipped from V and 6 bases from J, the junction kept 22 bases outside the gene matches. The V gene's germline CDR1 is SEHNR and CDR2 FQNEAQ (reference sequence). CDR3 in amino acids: CASSPLQAGPLIVGNEQFF. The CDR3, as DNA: TGTGCCAGCAGCCCCCTCCAAGCGGGACCTTTAATAGTAGGCAATGAGCAGTTCTTC.

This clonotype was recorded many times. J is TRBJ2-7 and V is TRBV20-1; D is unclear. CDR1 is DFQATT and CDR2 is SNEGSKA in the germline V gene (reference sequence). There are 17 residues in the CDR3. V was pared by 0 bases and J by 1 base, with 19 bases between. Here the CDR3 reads CSAREGRKTSKSYEQYF. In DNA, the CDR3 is TGCAGTGCTAGAGAGGGTCGCAAAACCTCCAAGTCCTACGAGCAGTACTTC.

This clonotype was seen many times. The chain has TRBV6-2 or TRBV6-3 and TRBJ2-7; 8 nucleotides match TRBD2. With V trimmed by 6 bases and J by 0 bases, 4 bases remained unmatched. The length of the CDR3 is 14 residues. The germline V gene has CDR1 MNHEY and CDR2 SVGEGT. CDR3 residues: CASRSGGSSYEQYV. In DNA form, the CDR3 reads TGTGCCAGCAGGAGCGGGGGCAGCTCCTACGAGCAGTACGTC.

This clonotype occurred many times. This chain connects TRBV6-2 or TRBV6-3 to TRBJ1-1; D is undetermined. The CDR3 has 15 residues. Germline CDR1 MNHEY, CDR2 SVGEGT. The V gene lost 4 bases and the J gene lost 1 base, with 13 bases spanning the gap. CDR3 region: CASSSNLRENTEAFF. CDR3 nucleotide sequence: TGTGCCAGCAGTTCGAACCTCCGGGAGAACACTGAAGCTTTCTTT.

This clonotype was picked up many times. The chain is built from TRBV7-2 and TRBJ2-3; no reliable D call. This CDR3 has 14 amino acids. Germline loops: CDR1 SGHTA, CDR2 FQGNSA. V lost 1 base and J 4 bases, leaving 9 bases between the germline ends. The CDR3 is CASSLGFGSDTQYF. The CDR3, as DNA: TGTGCCAGCAGCTTAGGTTTTGGGTCAGATACGCAGTATTTT.